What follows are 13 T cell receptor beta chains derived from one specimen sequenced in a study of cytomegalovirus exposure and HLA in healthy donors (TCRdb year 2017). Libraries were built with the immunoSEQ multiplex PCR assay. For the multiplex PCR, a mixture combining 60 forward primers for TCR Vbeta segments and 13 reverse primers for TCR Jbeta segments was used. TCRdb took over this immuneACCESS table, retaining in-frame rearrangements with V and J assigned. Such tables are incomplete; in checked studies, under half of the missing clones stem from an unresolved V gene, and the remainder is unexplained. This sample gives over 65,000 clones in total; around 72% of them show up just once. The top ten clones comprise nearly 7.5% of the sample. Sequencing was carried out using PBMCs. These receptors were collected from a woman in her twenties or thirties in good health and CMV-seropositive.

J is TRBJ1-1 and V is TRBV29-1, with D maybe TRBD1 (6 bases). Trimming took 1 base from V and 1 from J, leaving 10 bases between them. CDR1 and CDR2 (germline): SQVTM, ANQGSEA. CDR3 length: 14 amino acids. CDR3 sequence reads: CSVEGRQENTEAFF. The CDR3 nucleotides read TGCAGCGTTGAAGGGAGACAGGAGAACACTGAAGCTTTCTTT. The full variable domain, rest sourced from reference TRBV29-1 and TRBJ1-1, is SAVISQKPSRDICQRGTSLTIQCQVDSQVTMMFWYRQQPGQSLTLIATANQGSEATYESGFVIDKFPISRPNLTFSTLTVSNMSPEDSSIYLCSVEGRQENTEAFFGQGTRLTVV.

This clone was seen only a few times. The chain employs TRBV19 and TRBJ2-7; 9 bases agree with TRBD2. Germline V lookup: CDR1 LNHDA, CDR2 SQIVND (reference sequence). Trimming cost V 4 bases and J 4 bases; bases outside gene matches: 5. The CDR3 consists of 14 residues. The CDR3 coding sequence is TGTGCCAGTAGTACCCTTAGCGGGAGTTACGAGCAGTACTTC. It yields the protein CASSTLSGSYEQYF.

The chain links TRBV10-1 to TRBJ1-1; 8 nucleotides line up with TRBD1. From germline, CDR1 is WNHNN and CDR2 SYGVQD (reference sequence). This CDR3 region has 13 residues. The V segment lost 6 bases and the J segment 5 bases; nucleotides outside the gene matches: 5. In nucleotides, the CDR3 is TGCGCCAGCAGGCTGACAGGGGCAACTGAAGCTTTCTTT. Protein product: CASRLTGATEAFF.

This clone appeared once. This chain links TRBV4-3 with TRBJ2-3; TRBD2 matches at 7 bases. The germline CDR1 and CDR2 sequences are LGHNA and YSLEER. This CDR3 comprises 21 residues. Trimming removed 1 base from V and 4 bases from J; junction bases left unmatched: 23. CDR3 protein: CASSQVPPGLAAPWGPDTQYF. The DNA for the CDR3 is TGCGCCAGCAGCCAAGTCCCCCCGGGGCTAGCGGCCCCCTGGGGCCCAGATACGCAGTATTTT.

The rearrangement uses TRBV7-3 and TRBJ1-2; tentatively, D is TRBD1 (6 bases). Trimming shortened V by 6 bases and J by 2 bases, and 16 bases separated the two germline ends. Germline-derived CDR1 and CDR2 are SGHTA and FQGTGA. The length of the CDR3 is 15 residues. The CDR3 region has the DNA TGTGCCAGCAGTTCAGGGGTTGGGGACAACTATGGCTACACCTTC. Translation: CASSSGVGDNYGYTF.

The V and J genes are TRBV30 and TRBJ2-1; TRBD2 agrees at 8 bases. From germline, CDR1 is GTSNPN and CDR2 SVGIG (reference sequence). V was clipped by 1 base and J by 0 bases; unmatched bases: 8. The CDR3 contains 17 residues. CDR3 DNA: TGTGCCTGGAGTGGACTAGCGCGTACTAGCTCCTACAATGAGCAGTTCTTC. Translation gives CAWSGLARTSSYNEQFF.

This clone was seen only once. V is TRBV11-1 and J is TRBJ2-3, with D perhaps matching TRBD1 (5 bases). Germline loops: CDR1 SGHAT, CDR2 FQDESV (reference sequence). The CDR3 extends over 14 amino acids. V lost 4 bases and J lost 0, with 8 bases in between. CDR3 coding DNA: TGTGCCAGCAGCTCTCGACAGAGCACAGATACGCAGTATTTT. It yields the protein CASSSRQSTDTQYF.

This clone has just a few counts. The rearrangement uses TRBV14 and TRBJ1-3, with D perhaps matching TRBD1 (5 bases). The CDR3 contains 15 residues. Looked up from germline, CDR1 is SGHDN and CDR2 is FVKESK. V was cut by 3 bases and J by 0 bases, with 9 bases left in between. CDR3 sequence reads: CASSHRGSSGNTIYF. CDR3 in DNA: TGTGCCAGCAGCCATCGGGGGAGCTCTGGAAACACCATATATTTT.

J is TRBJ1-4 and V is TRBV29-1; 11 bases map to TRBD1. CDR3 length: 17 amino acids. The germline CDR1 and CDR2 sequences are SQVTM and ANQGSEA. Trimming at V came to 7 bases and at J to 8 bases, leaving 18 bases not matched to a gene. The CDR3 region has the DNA TGCAGCGCTAGGACAGGGGGCGCGGGTCTCGACCTAGAAAAACTGTTTTTT. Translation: CSARTGGAGLDLEKLFF.

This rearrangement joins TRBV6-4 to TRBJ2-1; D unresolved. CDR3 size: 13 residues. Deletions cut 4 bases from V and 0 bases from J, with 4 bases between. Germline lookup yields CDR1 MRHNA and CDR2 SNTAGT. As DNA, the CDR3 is TGTGCCAGCAGTGCTAGCTCCTACAATGAGCAGTTCTTC. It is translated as CASSASSYNEQFF.

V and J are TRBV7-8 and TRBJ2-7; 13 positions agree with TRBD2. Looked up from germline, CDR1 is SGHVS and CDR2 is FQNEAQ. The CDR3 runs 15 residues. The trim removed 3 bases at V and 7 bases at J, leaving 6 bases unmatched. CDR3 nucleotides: TGTGCCAGCAGCTTGGGGGCGGGACTAGCGGGGGAGCAGTACTTC. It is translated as CASSLGAGLAGEQYF.

The CDR3 DNA sequence: TGTGCCAGCTCGAGGGCACACTCTGGGGCCAACGTCCTGACTTTC. It yields the protein CASSRAHSGANVLTF. V usage is TRBV6-5 and J usage is TRBJ2-6; a possible D gene is TRBD2 (5 bases). Trimming shortened V by 8 bases and J by 0 bases, and 11 bases separated the two germline ends. CDR1 and CDR2 from the germline V gene are MNHEY and SVGAGI. This CDR3 comprises 15 residues.

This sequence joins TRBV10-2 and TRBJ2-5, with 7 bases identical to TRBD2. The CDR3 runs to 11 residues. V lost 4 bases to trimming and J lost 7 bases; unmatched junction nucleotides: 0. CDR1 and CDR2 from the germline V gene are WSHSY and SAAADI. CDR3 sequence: CASSGEGTQYF. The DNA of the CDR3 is TGCGCCAGCAGTGGGGAGGGGACCCAGTACTTC.